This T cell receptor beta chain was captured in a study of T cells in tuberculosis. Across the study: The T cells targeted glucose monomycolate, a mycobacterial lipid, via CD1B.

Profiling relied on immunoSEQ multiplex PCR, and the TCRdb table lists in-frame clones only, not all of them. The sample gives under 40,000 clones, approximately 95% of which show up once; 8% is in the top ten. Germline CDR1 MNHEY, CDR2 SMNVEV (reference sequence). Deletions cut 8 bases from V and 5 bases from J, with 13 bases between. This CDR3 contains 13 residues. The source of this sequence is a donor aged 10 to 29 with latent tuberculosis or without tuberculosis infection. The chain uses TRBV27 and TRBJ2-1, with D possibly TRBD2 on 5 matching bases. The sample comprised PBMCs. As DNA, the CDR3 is TGTGCCAGCGGCGACCCCGGGGACAATGAGCAGTTCTTC. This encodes CASGDPGDNEQFF.